The present T cell receptor beta chain was sequenced within a study of beta chain features in type 1 diabetes. In regard to this clone: What it binds is unknown.

The isolated RNA, all of it, was reverse transcribed, so expressed TCRB transcripts were what got sequenced. Repertoires were generated with immunoSEQ multiplex PCR, while TCRdb's copy carries only in-frame clones and drops some. The sample shows about 650,000 clones, 12% of them seen only once. V shed 5 bases and J 2 bases; nucleotides not matched to a gene: 6. This CDR3 is 15 amino acids long. Germline V gene lookup returns CDR1 MDHEN and CDR2 SYDVKM. Study results and caveats: Type 1 diabetes patients had moderately but significantly shorter TCRB CDR3s in all four CD4+ subsets. Cells with high TCR expression could be over-represented when cDNA is sequenced.

The sequence came from a man under 40 with type 1 diabetes. The sample was naive CD4+ T cells from blood. This sequence joins TRBV28 and TRBJ1-5, with 7 bases matching TRBD1. In DNA, the CDR3 is TGTGCCAGCAGTCCCACAGGGGTGGGCAATCAGCCCCAGCATTTT. Amino acids: CASSPTGVGNQPQHF.